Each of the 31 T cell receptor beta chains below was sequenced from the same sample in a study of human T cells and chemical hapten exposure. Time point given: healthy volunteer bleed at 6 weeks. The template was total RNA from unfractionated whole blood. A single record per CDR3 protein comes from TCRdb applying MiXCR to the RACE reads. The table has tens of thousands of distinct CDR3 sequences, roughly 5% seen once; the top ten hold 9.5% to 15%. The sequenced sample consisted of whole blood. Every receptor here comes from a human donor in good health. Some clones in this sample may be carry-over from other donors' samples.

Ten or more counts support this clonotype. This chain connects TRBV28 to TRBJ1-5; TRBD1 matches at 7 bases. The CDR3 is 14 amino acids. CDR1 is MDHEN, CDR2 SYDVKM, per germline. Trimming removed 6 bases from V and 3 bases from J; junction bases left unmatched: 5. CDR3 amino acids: CASRGGTANQPQHF. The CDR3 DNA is TGTGCCAGCAGGGGGGGGACAGCCAATCAGCCCCAGCATTTT.

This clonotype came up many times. In DNA form, the CDR3 reads TGTGCCATCAGCCTCGGGGGGCTGATTGGAAACACCATATATTTT. This codes for CAISLGGLIGNTIYF. The chain employs TRBV10-3 and TRBJ1-3, with TRBD1 as a possible D gene (6 bases). The ends were cut back, 6 bases at V and 3 bases at J, with 15 bases in the middle. CDR1 ENHRY and CDR2 SYGVKD come from the germline V gene. This CDR3 is built from 15 residues.

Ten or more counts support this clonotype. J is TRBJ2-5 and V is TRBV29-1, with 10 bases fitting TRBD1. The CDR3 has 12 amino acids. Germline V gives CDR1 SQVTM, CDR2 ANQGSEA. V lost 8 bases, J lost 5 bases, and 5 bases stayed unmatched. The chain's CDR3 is CSTTGGEETQYF. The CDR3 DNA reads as TGCAGCACGACAGGGGGCGAGGAGACCCAGTACTTC. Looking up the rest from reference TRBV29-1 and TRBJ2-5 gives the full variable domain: SAVISQKPSRDICQRGTSLTIQCQVDSQVTMMFWYRQQPGQSLTLIATANQGSEATYESGFVIDKFPISRPNLTFSTLTVSNMSPEDSSIYLCSTTGGEETQYFGPGTRLLVL.

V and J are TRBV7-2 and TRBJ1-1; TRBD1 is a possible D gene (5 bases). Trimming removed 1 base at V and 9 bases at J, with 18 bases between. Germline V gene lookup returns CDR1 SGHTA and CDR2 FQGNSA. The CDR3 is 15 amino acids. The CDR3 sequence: CASSLVKFGAGKAFF. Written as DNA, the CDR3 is TGTGCCAGCAGCTTAGTAAAATTCGGGGCAGGTAAAGCTTTCTTT.

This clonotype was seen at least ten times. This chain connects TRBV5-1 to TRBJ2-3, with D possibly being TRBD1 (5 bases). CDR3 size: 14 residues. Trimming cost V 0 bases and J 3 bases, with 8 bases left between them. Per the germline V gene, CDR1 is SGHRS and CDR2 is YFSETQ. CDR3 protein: CASSLGQLTDTQYF. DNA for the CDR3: TGCGCCAGCAGCTTGGGACAGTTAACAGATACGCAGTATTTT.

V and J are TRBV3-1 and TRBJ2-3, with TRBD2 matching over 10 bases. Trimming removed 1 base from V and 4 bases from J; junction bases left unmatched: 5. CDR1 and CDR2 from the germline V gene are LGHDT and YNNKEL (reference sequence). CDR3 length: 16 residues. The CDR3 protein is CASSQGTSGFSDTQYF. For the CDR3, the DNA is TGTGCCAGCAGCCAAGGGACTAGCGGCTTTTCAGATACGCAGTATTTT.

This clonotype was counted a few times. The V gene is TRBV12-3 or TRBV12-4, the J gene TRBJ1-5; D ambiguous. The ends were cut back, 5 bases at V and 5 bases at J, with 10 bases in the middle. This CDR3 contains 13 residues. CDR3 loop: CASSPTTDQPQHF. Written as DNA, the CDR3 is TGTGCCAGCAGTCCAACAACAGATCAGCCCCAGCATTTT.

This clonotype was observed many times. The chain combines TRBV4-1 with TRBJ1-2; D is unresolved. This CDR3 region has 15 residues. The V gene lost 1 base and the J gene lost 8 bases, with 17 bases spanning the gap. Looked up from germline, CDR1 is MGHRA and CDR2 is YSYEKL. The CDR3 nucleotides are TGCGCCAGCAGCCAAGTCGGCGGGGAACTATGGGGCTACACCTTC. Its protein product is CASSQVGGELWGYTF.

In DNA, the CDR3 is TGTGCCAGCCAGTTACAGGGATCGTATGGCTACACCTTC. It is translated as CASQLQGSYGYTF. The chain couples TRBV5-4 to TRBJ1-2, with D possibly being TRBD1 (6 bases). The CDR3 is 13 amino acids. CDR1 and CDR2 (germline): SGHNT, YYREEE (reference sequence). Trimming left V 7 bases short and J 5 bases short, with 15 bases between.

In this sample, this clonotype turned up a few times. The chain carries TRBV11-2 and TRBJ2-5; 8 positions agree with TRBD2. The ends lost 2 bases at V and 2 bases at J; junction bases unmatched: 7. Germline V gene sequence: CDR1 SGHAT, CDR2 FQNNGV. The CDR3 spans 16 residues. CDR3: CASSLSPGTSQETQYF. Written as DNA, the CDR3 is TGTGCCAGCAGCTTATCCCCTGGGACTAGTCAAGAGACCCAGTACTTC.

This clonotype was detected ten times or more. CDR3: CASSQIRGRGEQYF. The CDR3 DNA reads as TGTGCCAGCAGCCAAATCAGGGGGCGAGGGGAGCAGTACTTC. The chain recombines TRBV3-1 with TRBJ2-7, with 8 bases matching TRBD1. CDR3 size: 14 residues. CDR1 LGHDT and CDR2 YNNKEL come from the germline V gene (reference sequence). The junction had 7 bases not matched to a gene; V was cut back by 2 bases and J by 7 bases.

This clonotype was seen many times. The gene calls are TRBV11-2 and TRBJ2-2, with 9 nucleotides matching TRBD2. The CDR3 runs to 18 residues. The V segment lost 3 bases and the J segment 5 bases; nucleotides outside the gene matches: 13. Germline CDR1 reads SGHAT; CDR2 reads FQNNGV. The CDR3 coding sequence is TGTGCCAGCAGCTTCCTCAAGACCGGACTAGCGTGGACCGGGGAGCTGTTTTTT. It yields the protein CASSFLKTGLAWTGELFF. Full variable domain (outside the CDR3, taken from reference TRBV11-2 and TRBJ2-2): EAGVAQSPRYKIIEKRQSVAFWCNPISGHATLYWYQQILGQGPKLLIQFQNNGVVDDSQLPKDRFSAERLKGVDSTLKIQPAKLEDSAVYLCASSFLKTGLAWTGELFFGEGSRLTVL.

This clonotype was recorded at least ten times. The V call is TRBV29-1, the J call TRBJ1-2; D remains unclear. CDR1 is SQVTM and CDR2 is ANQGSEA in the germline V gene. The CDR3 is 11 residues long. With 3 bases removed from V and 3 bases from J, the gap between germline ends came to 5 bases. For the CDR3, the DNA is TGCAGCGTTGATTGGGACTATGGCTACACCTTC. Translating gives CSVDWDYGYTF.

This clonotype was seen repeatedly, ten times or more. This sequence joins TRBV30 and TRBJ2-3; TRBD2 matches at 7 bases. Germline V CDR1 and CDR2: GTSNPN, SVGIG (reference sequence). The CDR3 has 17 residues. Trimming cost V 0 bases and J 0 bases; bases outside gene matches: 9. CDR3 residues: CAWSVQRGAASTDTQYF. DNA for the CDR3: TGTGCCTGGAGTGTACAGCGGGGAGCCGCTAGCACAGATACGCAGTATTTT.

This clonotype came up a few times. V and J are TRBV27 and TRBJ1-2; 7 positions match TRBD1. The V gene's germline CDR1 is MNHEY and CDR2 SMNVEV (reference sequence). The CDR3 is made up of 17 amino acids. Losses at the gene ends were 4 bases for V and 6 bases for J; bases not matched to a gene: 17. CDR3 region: CASSSTGTAAHSNGYTF. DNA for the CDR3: TGTGCCAGCAGTTCCACCGGGACAGCGGCCCATTCCAATGGCTACACCTTC.

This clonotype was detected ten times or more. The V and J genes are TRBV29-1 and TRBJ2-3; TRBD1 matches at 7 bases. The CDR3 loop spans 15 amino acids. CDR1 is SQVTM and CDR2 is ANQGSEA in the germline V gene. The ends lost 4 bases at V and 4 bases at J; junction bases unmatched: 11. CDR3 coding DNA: TGCAGCGTTGCGCCACCGACAGGGTGGCCAGATACGCAGTATTTT. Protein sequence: CSVAPPTGWPDTQYF.

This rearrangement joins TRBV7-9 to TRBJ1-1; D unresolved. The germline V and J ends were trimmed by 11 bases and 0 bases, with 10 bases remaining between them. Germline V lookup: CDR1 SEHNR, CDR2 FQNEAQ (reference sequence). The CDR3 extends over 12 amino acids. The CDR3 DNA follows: TGTGCCGGGCAAGGATTGAACACTGAAGCTTTCTTT. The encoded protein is CAGQGLNTEAFF.

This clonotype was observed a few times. This chain's CDR3 is CSAGQGRSSYEQYF. The CDR3 DNA is TGCAGCGCTGGACAGGGTAGAAGCTCCTACGAGCAGTACTTC. V gene TRBV29-1 combines with J gene TRBJ2-7, with TRBD1 matching over 8 bases. The CDR3 is made up of 14 amino acids. J was trimmed by 0 bases and V by 7 bases; bases with no gene match: 8. Germline loops: CDR1 SQVTM, CDR2 ANQGSEA.

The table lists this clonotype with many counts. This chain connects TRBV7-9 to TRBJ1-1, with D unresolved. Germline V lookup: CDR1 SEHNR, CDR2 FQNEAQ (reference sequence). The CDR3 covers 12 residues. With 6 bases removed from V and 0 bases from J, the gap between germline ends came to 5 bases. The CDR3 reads CASSLMNTEAFF. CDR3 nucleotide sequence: TGTGCCAGCAGTTTAATGAACACTGAAGCTTTCTTT.

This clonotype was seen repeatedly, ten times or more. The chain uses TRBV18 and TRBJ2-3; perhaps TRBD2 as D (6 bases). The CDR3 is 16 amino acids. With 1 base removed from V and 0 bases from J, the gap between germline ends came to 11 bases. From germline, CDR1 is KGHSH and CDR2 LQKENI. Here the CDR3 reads CASSPRLASSTDTQYF. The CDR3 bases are TGTGCCAGCTCACCACGGCTAGCGTCTAGCACAGATACGCAGTATTTT.

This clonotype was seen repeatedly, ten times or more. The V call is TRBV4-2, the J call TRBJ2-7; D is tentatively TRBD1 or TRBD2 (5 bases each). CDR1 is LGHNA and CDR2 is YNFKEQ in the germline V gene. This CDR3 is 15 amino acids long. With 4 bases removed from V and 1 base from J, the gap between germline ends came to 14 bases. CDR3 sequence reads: CASSRGAGLSYEQYF. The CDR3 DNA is TGTGCCAGCAGCCGAGGGGCCGGCCTATCCTACGAGCAGTACTTC.

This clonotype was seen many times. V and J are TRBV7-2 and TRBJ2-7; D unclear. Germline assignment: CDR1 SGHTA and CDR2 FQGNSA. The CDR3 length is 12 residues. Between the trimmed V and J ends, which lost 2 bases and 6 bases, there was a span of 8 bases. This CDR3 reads CASSLRDREQYF. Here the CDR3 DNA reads TGTGCCAGCAGCTTAAGGGATCGCGAGCAGTACTTC.

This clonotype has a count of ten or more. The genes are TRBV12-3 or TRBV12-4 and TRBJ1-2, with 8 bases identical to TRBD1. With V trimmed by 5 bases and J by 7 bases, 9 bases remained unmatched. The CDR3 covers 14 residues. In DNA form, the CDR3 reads TGTGCCAGCAGTCTGACAGGGGCCTCTCTTGGCTACACCTTC. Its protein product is CASSLTGASLGYTF.

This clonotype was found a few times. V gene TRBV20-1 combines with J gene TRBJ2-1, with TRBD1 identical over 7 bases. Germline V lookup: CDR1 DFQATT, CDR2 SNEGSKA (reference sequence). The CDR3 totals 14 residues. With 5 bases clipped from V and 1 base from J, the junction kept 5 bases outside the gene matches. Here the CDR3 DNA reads TGCAGTGCTCTCTTACAGGGGTCCTACAATGAGCAGTTCTTC. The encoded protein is CSALLQGSYNEQFF.

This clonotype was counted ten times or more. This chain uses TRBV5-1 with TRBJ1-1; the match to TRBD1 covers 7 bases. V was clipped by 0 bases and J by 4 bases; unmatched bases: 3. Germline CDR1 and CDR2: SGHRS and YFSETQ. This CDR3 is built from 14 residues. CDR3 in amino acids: CASSLDRGGTEAFF. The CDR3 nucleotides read TGCGCCAGCAGCTTGGACAGGGGCGGCACTGAAGCTTTCTTT. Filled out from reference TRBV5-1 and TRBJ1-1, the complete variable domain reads KAGVTQTPRYLIKTRGQQVTLSCSPISGHRSVSWYQQTPGQGLQFLFEYFSETQRNKGNFPGRFSGRQFSNSRSEMNVSTLELGDSALYLCASSLDRGGTEAFFGQGTRLTVV.

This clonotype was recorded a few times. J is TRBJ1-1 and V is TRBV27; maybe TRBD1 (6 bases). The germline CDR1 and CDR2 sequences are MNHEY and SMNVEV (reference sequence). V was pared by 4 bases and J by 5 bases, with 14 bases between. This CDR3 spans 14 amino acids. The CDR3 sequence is CASSSYRVSTEAFF. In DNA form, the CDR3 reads TGTGCCAGCAGTTCCTACAGGGTCTCTACTGAAGCTTTCTTT.

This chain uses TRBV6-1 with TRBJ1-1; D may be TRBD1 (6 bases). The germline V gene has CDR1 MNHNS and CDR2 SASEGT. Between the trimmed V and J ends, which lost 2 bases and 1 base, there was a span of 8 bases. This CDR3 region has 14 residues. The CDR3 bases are TGTGCCAGCAGTGAAATGGACAGGAACACTGAAGCTTTCTTT. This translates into CASSEMDRNTEAFF.

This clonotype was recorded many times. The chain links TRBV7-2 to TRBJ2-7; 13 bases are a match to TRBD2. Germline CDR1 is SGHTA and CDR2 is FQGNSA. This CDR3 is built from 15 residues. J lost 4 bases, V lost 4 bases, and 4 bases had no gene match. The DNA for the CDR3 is TGTGCCAGCAGCTCCTTGACTAGCGGGAGGTACGAGCAGTACTTC. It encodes CASSSLTSGRYEQYF.

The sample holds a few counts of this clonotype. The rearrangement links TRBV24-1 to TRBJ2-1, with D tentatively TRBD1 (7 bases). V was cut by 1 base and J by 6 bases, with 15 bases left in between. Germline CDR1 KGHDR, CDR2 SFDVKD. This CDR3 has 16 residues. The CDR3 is CATSDFGQGGRNEQFF. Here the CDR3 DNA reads TGTGCCACCAGTGATTTCGGGCAGGGGGGACGCAATGAGCAGTTCTTC.

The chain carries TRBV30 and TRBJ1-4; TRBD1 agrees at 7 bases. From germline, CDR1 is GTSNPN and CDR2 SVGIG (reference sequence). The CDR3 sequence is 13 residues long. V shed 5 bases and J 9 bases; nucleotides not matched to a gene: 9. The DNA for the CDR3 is TGTGCCTGGGGGGACAGTGGAATGAAAAAACTGTTTTTT. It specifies CAWGDSGMKKLFF.

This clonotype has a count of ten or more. The CDR3: CASRLAGGYQETQYF. In nucleotides, the CDR3 is TGTGCCAGCAGGCTAGCGGGAGGTTATCAAGAGACCCAGTACTTC. This rearrangement joins TRBV3-1 to TRBJ2-5, with 11 bases that match TRBD2. CDR1 and CDR2 (germline): LGHDT, YNNKEL (reference sequence). The trim removed 6 bases at V and 2 bases at J, leaving 5 bases unmatched. The CDR3 runs 15 residues.